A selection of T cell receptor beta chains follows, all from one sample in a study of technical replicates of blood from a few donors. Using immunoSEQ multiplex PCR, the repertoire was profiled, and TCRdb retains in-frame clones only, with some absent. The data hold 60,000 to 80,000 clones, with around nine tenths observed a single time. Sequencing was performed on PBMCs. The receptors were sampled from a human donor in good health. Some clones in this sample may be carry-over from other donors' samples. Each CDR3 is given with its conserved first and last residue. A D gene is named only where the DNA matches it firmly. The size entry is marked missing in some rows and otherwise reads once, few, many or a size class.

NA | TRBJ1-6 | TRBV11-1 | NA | TGTGCCAGCAGCTTGGGCTTGTCTAATAATTCACCCCTCCACTTT | CASSLGLSNNSPLHF
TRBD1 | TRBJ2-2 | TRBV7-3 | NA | TGTGCCAGCAGCTCCAGGGGGACGGCGAACACCGGGGAGCTGTTTTTT | CASSSRGTANTGELFF
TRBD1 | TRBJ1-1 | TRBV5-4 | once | TGTGCCAGCAGCCGACCGACAGGGGACACTGAAGCTTTCTTT | CASSRPTGDTEAFF
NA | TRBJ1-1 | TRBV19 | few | TGTGCCAGTAGTGCTCCCTCGGGGGGGAACACTGAAGCTTTCTTT | CASSAPSGGNTEAFF
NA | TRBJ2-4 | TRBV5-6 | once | TGTGCCAGCAGCCGGGGAACCTTTCGCGCAGCCAAAAACATTCAGTACTTC | CASSRGTFRAAKNIQYF
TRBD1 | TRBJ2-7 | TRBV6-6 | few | TGTGCCAGCAGTTACGGGACAGGGGGTTACGAGCAGTACTTC | CASSYGTGGYEQYF
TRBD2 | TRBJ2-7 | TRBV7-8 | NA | TGTGCCAGCAGCGCTCGACTAGCGGCCTTGGCGGAGCAGTACTTC | CASSARLAALAEQYF
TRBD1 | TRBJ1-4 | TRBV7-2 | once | TGTGCCAGCAGCGCGTTCAGGGGGCGGGGTGAAAAACTGTTTTTT | CASSAFRGRGEKLFF
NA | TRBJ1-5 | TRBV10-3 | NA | TGTGCCATCAGGGAGGGCAGGGAGGGTCAGCCCCAGCATTTT | CAIREGREGQPQHF
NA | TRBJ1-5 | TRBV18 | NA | TGTGCCAGCTCACCCAGACAAGAATCGACCCAGCATTTT | CASSPRQESTQHF
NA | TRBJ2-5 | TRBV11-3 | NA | TGTGCCAGCAGCTTAGGTTCATCGGGAGAGACCCAGTACTTC | CASSLGSSGETQYF
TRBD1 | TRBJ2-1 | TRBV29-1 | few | TGCAGCGTTCGACAGGGGGGGCATGAGCAGTTCTTC | CSVRQGGHEQFF
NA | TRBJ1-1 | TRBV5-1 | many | TGCGCCAGCAGCCAAGAATTTCAGGGAGGCACTGAAGCTTTCTTT | CASSQEFQGGTEAFF
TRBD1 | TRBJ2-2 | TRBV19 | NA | TGTGCCAGTAGCCGGGGACAGCCGAACACCGGGGAGCTGTTTTTT | CASSRGQPNTGELFF
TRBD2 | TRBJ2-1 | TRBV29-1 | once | TGCAGCGTTGGAGGATTGGCGAGGACTAGCCCGGGTGAGCAGTTCTTC | CSVGGLARTSPGEQFF
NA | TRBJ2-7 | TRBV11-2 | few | TGTGCCAGCAGCTTCTACAGCGGCTCCTACGAGCAGTACTTC | CASSFYSGSYEQYF
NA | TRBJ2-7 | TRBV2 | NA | TGTGCCAGCAGCAGGGGCGTGGGGTCCTACGAGCAGTACTTC | CASSRGVGSYEQYF